This TCR beta chain was found in a study of cytomegalovirus exposure and HLA in healthy donors (dated by TCRdb to the late 2010s). About the full investigation: In an earlier analysis of about 560 of the donors, roughly 300 Gb of sequence data and 117 million unique TCR beta sequences from about 179 million T cells were reported. Because of strong linkage in the cohort, roughly five DR-DQ haplotypes were treated as single units for association and clustering. A later genetic analysis used genome-wide SNP genotypes for about 65% of the 666 donors, treating that subset as a discovery cohort. Of the roughly 400 genotyped donors, approximately 81% were placed in the genetic ancestry cluster associated with self-reported Caucasian donors. Rather than using new phenotypic data, the later analysis identified candidate immune exposures from TCR beta sequences and from how often those sequences occurred across donors. Donor age, sex, ethnicity and CMV serostatus were compiled alongside the repertoire data. In a later analysis, previously published TCR beta repertoires from 666 donors were re-analyzed and high-resolution HLA genotyping was added so that TCR occurrence patterns could be studied. The study aimed to test whether signatures of past pathogen exposure could be identified by cataloging public T cell receptors. Every repertoire in the discovery cohort had been generated on one and the same sequencing platform. A separate validation cohort of about 110 different subjects was used in addition to the roughly 670-subject first cohort. Typing coverage varied by locus: 629-630 donors for A, B, C, DRB1 and DQB1; more than 500 for DQA1; about 570 for DPA1; 450 to 480 for DPB1. Using immunosequencing, the study profiled T cell repertoires from 666 subjects and related those repertoires to cytomegalovirus serostatus. An earlier analysis of fewer than 700 of the donors applied high-throughput TCR beta sequencing to assess whether each TCR beta V gene segment acted as functional or pseudogenic. An early release covering roughly 640 HLA-typed donors comprised approximately 300 gigabases of sequencing data and roughly 85 million unique TCR sequences. Among 300 to 500 genotyped donors of the cohort, an average of approximately 220,000 unique TCR beta nucleotide sequences was sequenced per donor, of which about 18% were non-productive. Class I and class II HLA loci were covered by the typing at four-digit resolution. To predict cytomegalovirus infection status, the study brought together high-throughput TCR immunosequencing, statistical association of individual TCRs with disease status, and machine learning.

The method was the immunoSEQ multiplex PCR assay. The multiplex PCR relied on a mix of 60 forward primers for TCR Vbeta segments and 13 reverse primers for TCR Jbeta segments. The CDR3 region of rearranged TCR beta genes was amplified from genomic DNA by a multiplex PCR assay. On the Illumina HiSeq System, the amplified TCR beta libraries were sequenced as 87-base-pair reads. The authors processed their data as follows. A later analysis tallied approximately 87 million unique TCR beta chains across the 666 repertoires, and some 10 million of those chains were shared by two or more donors. To remove PCR and sequencing errors, raw reads were error-corrected and collapsed into unique sequences using a nearest-neighbor algorithm that merged closely related sequences. To assign V, D and J gene segments, CDR3 sequences were aligned to IMGT reference sequences. For a sequence to be retained, at least a six-nucleotide match to both a V gene segment and a J gene segment was required. A rearrangement was called productive if the CDR3 had no stop codons and remained in frame with V and J, and every other rearrangement was called non-productive. Following IMGT convention, CDR3 was defined as the stretch from the second conserved V-encoded cysteine to the conserved J-encoded phenylalanine. The earlier analysis of 450 to 750 of the donors excluded any sequence lacking an unambiguous match to a single V gene segment. In an earlier analysis of approximately 500 of the donors, a V segment was called functional when productive rearrangements were above 56.7%, and segregating when the standard deviation between donors exceeded 5%. A statistical classification framework was developed to diagnose cytomegalovirus status using the catalog of TCR beta chain sequences. In a later analysis, V and J genes were assigned by comparing TCR nucleotide sequences against IMGT/GENE-DB human TR gene sequences. In a later analysis, CDR3 sequences and most-parsimonious VDJ recombination scenarios were assigned using the TCRdist pipeline. In a later analysis, each TCR beta chain was defined by its CDR3 amino acid sequence together with its V-gene family, and reads lacking a unique V-gene family were excluded. To address suspected cross-contamination and a sequencing artifact, a later analysis removed over 500 highly shared, low-generation-probability nucleotide sequences. In a later analysis, a clonal expansion index was calculated for each public chain from normalized within-repertoire ranks of inferred template counts. Generation probabilities in a later analysis came from a VDJ recombination model fitted to out-of-frame rearrangements, and those results were checked against IGoR. In a later analysis, hypergeometric tests were used to score TCR-TCR, TCR-HLA and TCR-CMV co-occurrence, with a repertoire-size bias correction applied to TCR pairs. False discovery rates were estimated in a later analysis by permuting HLA or CMV assignments 20 times. In a later analysis, co-occurring TCRs were grouped using DBSCAN, and TCRdist sequence similarity was added for clustering within HLA-allele-positive subsets. Repertoires with fewer than 30,000 or more than 120,000 public chains were left out of co-occurrence clustering, as were roughly five repertoires with anomalous nucleotide sharing. Sourced from immuneACCESS, this table was stored by TCRdb with only in-frame sequences that have V and J called. A share of the clones is absent; for the studies checked, an unresolved V gene accounts for under half, and the remainder has no known explanation. That table gives V, J and clone size, and the DNA gave D and trimming. The sample contains around 110,000 clones, roughly four fifths of them found a single time. The top ten hold 2% to 3% of the sample.

The cohort consisted of 650 to 850 healthy bone marrow donors. Cohort members were all nominally healthy when sampled, although unrecorded immune exposures were likely present. The donor tested CMV seronegative and was one of the 352 seronegative cohort members. Every donor gave a peripheral blood sample, and the peripheral blood mononuclear cells from that sample were used for TCR beta sequencing. The Qiagen DNeasy Blood Extraction Kit was used to extract genomic DNA from the blood cell samples. Details on this clone: Which antigen it targets is not known. Base quality data are lacking; no much larger clone is found one base away.

The full study reports these points: Correlated functional status among segregating V segments might be attributable to linkage disequilibrium, but an unknown experimental factor could not be ruled out. In a later genetic analysis, fewer N-insertions in productive TCRs were reported among donors in an Asian-associated ancestry cluster than the roughly 700-donor mean. The presence/absence analyses assumed that sequencing depth was roughly uniform across donors, and that assumption may not be true. Roughly 17 rarely observed V segments, including chromosome 9 orphons, were excluded from the earlier analysis of about 610 of the donors because counts were too low. A further reported finding was that TCR beta sequences accurately predicted the HLA-A and HLA-B alleles for most subjects in the first cohort. In a later analysis, several top co-occurrence clusters were reported to appear linked to parvovirus B19, influenza, CMV and Epstein-Barr virus. Across donors, most TCR sequences were observed very rarely, whereas some public TCRs were present in many individuals. The sequencing pipeline was judged likely to have produced a cluster of highly shared sequence variants as a technical artifact. Because the 87-base-pair reads could not distinguish some IMGT-functional V segments, including TRBV6-2 and TRBV6-3, those segments were excluded. According to a later analysis, most CMV-associated TCR beta chains appeared to be HLA-restricted, and the HLA associations seemed to be driven largely by CMV exposure. In vitro tests confirmed that three of the cytomegalovirus-associated TCR beta chains recognize cytomegalovirus antigens. The study listed approximately 150 TCR beta chains as associated with cytomegalovirus. A later analysis found that TCR association rates varied across HLA loci, with DRB1 alleles showing the most associated TCRs and HLA-C alleles the fewest. Because some donors lacked HLA typing at each locus, the association tests relied only on the typed subset. In a later genetic analysis, a missense DCLRE1C variant was associated with V-gene and J-gene trimming of TCR beta chains, and the association was replicated in an independent cohort. The authors suggested that the approach could potentially be generalized to other disease states and immunological phenotypes. Compared with equally common non-associated chains, HLA-associated TCR beta chains in a later analysis were more clonally expanded and had lower generation probabilities. Only TCR beta chains were sequenced in this cohort, and the absence of alpha or paired-chain data limited detectable features. In a later analysis, some 17,000 TCR beta sequences were associated with specific HLA alleles at a false discovery rate of 0.05. For the cohort, immune exposure information was limited to CMV serostatus. Broadly in line with IMGT annotations, most TCR beta V segments showed up in productive rearrangements about 87% or about 30% of the time in an earlier analysis of several hundred of the donors. The classifier was reported to diagnose cytomegalovirus status with high specificity and sensitivity in both the original cohort and the validation cohort. When HLA alleles, especially DR and DQ, strongly co-occurred, TCR associations were difficult to assign to individual alleles.

A distance of 14 bases separates the germline ends of V and J, which lose 0 bases and 6 bases respectively. As encoded in the germline V gene, CDR1 is SNHLY while CDR2 is FYNNEI. From the cysteine through the phenylalanine, the CDR3 covers 15 amino acids. Only CDR3 DNA remains: 45 bases, in frame from the first base. The sequenced sample consisted of PBMCs. Rearrangement joined TRBV2 to TRBJ1-2; the D gene is perhaps TRBD1, from 5 matching bases. This TCR came from a man aged 18 to 35 in good health and CMV-seronegative. Here is the DNA: TGTGCCAGCAGTGAAGCGGCGTCGGGGGGAAATGGCTACACCTTC. Translated, this gives CASSEAASGGNGYTF.